The clone carrying this T cell receptor (beta chain) was seen a few times. The antigen is not known. The sample comes from a study of T cell clonotyping in hematopoietic cell transplantation. Whole-study context: Recipient samples before transplant were obtained post-cytoreduction. Overall study results and limits: After transplant, recipient diversity fell while pathologically expanded clonotypes grew through day 180. Few recipient clonotypes overlapped donors; over 95% were de novo at given depth.

Regarding time point: recipient sample about 28 days before transplant, after cytoreduction. This CDR3 region has 13 residues. Trimming stripped 1 base from V and 6 bases from J, with 9 bases between. CDR1 KGHSH and CDR2 LQKENI come from the germline V gene. The repertoire was sequenced with immunoSEQ multiplex PCR; TCRdb's copy has only in-frame clones and lacks some. This sample carries approximately 41,000 clones, 85% of them seen once, and the ten largest clones take 2.5% to 3%. This TCR was recovered from a man aged 55 to 70 with acute myeloid leukemia. Some clones in this sample may be carry-over from other donors' samples. This sequence joins TRBV18 and TRBJ1-2, with D maybe TRBD1 (5 bases). Sample: peripheral blood mononuclear cells, taken before stem cell transplant. The CDR3 sequence is CASSPRGGDGYTF. The CDR3 DNA sequence: TGTGCCAGCTCACCACGGGGAGGGGATGGCTACACCTTC.